This T cell receptor (beta chain) was captured by sequencing in a study of control samples from healthy donors and cancer patients. Trimming removed 5 bases from V and 3 bases from J, with 16 bases in between. The CDR3 is 15 residues long. CDR1 is MGHRA, CDR2 YSYEKL, per germline. The table came from immunoSEQ multiplex PCR; TCRdb's copy has only in-frame clones and leaves some out. The table includes 170,000 or so clones, approximately 92% detected once. The chain joins TRBV4-1 to TRBJ2-5; D may match TRBD1 or TRBD2 (5 bases each). The sequenced sample was blood. The receptor was derived from a man between 18 and 29 years old in good health. The CDR3 here is CASSTSGTYEETQYF. The CDR3 coding sequence is TGCGCCAGCAGCACCTCCGGGACCTACGAAGAGACCCAGTACTTC.